The sequence of this T cell receptor (beta chain) was determined in a study of regulatory T cells in long-lasting Graves disease. Study-level results: Persistent Graves' patients showed less TCR diversity than newly diagnosed patients showed.

Described time point: newly diagnosed GD, antithyroid drugs for less than 3 months. TCR sequences were obtained from RNA taken from PBMCs. American Thyroid Association guidelines served as the basis for diagnosing Graves' disease. In the case of this clonotype: The antigen remains undetermined.

CDR3 regions were amplified by Arm-PCR using iRepertoire HTBI primers to build TCR beta libraries. One entry per CDR3 protein, called by TCRdb with MiXCR from the multiplex PCR reads. The sample includes around 250,000 distinct CDR3 sequences, approximately 18% of them seen just once. The germline V and J ends were trimmed by 2 bases and 5 bases, with 15 bases remaining between them. This CDR3 has 16 residues. Per the germline V gene, CDR1 is LNHNV and CDR2 is YYDKDF (reference sequence). The same data also contributed to another study, on T cells in Graves' hyperthyroidism and ophthalmopathy. According to that study: Patients were excluded for uncontrolled infection, other autoimmune disease, pregnancy or lactation. Diagnoses were made from clinical symptoms, serum measures (thyroxine and TRAb), thyroid ultrasound and orbital computed tomography.

This receptor was taken from a woman aged 30 to 39 with Graves disease. The source was peripheral blood mononuclear cells (PBMCs), collected at new diagnosis, from a patient treated with antithyroid drugs. The chain recombines TRBV15 with TRBJ1-4; D gene unclear. The CDR3: CATSRTRRVGNEKLFF. CDR3 DNA sequence: TGTGCCACCAGCAGAACCCGGCGTGTTGGGAATGAAAAACTGTTTTTT.